A selection of T cell receptor beta chains follows, all from one sample in a study of T cells expressing NK-cell markers. After re-calling the 5' RACE reads, TCRdb lists one entry per CDR3 protein, DNA absent. Its listing shows fewer than 400,000 distinct CDR3 sequences. Material for sequencing was blood T cells: a sorted CD56 or NKG2C T cell subset, CD4+ or CD8+ T cells, or bulk PBMC T cells (not recorded which). These receptors were collected from a man aged 18-69 years in good health. Both conserved end residues are part of each CDR3.

TRBJ2-3 | 12 | TRBV6-1 | CASSRVTDTQYF
TRBJ1-6 | 14 | TRBV5-1 | CASNDNPDNSPLHF
TRBJ2-3 | 13 | TRBV29-1 | CSVRHSSTDTQYF
TRBJ2-4 | 15 | TRBV9 | CASSSLGQGMNIQYF
TRBJ2-5 | 16 | TRBV28 | CASSSWDRTTQETQYF
TRBJ2-7 | 15 | TRBV29-1 | CSGAGTSGGTYEQYF
TRBJ2-5 | 16 | TRBV2 | CASKSGLAGGGVTQYF
TRBJ2-3 | 16 | TRBV7-8 | CASSPRRDRATDTQYF
TRBJ1-2 | 13 | TRBV27 | CASSYQGFDGYTF
TRBJ1-5 | 15 | TRBV6-2/TRBV6-3 | CASNGGGNFGWPQHF
TRBJ1-6 | 17 | TRBV7-3 | CASSLKPPGQGYSPLHF
TRBJ2-1 | 16 | TRBV9 | CASSVSLGLAYNEQFF
TRBJ2-1 | 16 | TRBV6-1 | CATASRSGGINNEQFF
TRBJ2-5 | 13 | TRBV7-7 | CASSLYPKETQYF
TRBJ2-5 | 14 | TRBV18 | CASSRAGPRETQYF
TRBJ1-1 | 14 | TRBV28 | CASSPGQGGSEAFF
TRBJ2-1 | 17 | TRBV7-6 | CASSSRSGTGGLNEQFF
TRBJ2-3 | 16 | TRBV28 | CASRGGTSGFTDTQYF
TRBJ1-4 | 15 | TRBV2 | CASRGQGVPNEKLFF
TRBJ1-2 | 14 | TRBV12-5 | CASGASGTNYGYTF
TRBJ2-1 | 16 | TRBV12-3/TRBV12-4 | CASSLGVTSGNNEQFF
TRBJ2-1 | 14 | TRBV11-1 | CASSPDSQRGEQFF
TRBJ2-1 | 19 | TRBV18 | CASSPLAGGYSSSYNEQFF
TRBJ2-1 | 13 | TRBV20-1 | CSAVQGVVNEQFF
TRBJ2-7 | 15 | TRBV25-1 | CASSDAGTGHYEQYF
TRBJ2-1 | 14 | TRBV5-1 | CASTVPDARNEQFF
TRBJ2-5 | 14 | TRBV7-9 | CASSSIQEGETQYF
TRBJ2-7 | 14 | TRBV9 | CASSVSPRSREQYF
TRBJ2-3 | 14 | TRBV20-1 | CSSRLAGGMDTQYF
TRBJ2-2 | 17 | TRBV7-8 | CASSSTGLAGGAGELFF
TRBJ1-2 | 14 | TRBV6-5 | CASSTGWVAYGYTF
TRBJ1-1 | 13 | TRBV19 | CASSTIKGTEAFF
TRBJ1-4 | 12 | TRBV6-6 | CASKKGDEKLFF
TRBJ2-3 | 16 | TRBV18 | CASSPGLAGGQDTQYF
TRBJ2-1 | 16 | TRBV7-9 | CASSLQTGLAINEQFF
TRBJ1-2 | 16 | TRBV6-2/TRBV6-3 | CASNPHGTNSNYGYTF
TRBJ2-3 | 16 | TRBV12-3/TRBV12-4 | CASSPSFGQGPDTQYF
TRBJ2-2 | 16 | TRBV5-1 | CASSLPWTGNAGELFF
TRBJ2-3 | 15 | TRBV20-1 | CSAKIGGGGSDTQYF
TRBJ2-7 | 14 | TRBV19 | CASSPAKGVGEQYF
TRBJ2-2 | 19 | TRBV27 | CASSLFPHRGRGPSGELFF